This T cell receptor (beta chain) derives from a study of T-cell memory formation after mild COVID-19 (dated by TCRdb to the early 2020s). In the study overall: TCR sequence clusters from the two donors were largely donor specific. T-cell clones expanding and contracting after mild COVID-19 in a couple of donors were tracked by longitudinal TCRalpha and TCRbeta repertoire sequencing. Two young, previously healthy adult volunteers made up the cohort, one male and one female. The paper as a whole reports these results and caveats: Contracting CD4+ clones were found mainly in CM and EM memory subsets, while CD8+ clones were enriched in EMRA. The detection of some responding clones in pre-infection memory suggests that pre-existing cross-reactive memory T cells joined the SARS-CoV-2 response. The study included only a couple of mild cases, and larger cohorts that include severe cases with pre-infection samples were judged to be necessary. SARS-CoV-2 specificity was not confirmed for the second-wave clones peaking on day 37. Clones that contracted from day 15 to 85 showed balanced CD4/CD8 phenotypes, whereas a second wave of clones that expanded from day 15 to 37 leaned towards CD4+.

The germline V gene encodes CDR1 MGHRA and CDR2 YSYEKL. Trimming leaves V shorter by 0 bases and J shorter by 5 bases, with the junction holding 6 bases beyond the gene matches. Inclusive of the bounding cysteine and phenylalanine, the CDR3 is 16 residues long. Solely the CDR3 DNA is kept, with 48 bases framed from the first base. With regard to this clonotype: The specificity of this receptor is unknown. No much larger clonotype is one base removed from it; base qualities were not supplied.

Sequencing instrument: Illumina NovaSeq 6000. cDNA libraries for TCRalpha and TCRbeta were prepared by 5'RACE using constant-segment primers, with sample barcodes and unique molecular identifiers added. Trizol reagent was used to extract RNA from every sample. The libraries were amplified in two PCR steps, and the second step added a second sample barcode and Illumina TruSeq adapters. Sequencing of libraries was performed on an Illumina NovaSeq with 2 x 150 bp paired-end reads. The study's own analysis went as follows. Reads were demultiplexed and collapsed into UMI-guided consensus sequences with migec v1.2.7. Using mixcr v2.1.11, UMI consensuses were aligned to TRA and TRB V and J templates and then assembled into clonotypes. Expanded or contracted clonotypes were those called significant by both edgeR and NoisET, with noise models trained on biological replicates. For edgeR calls, the thresholds were a false discovery rate-adjusted p below 0.01 and a log2 fold-change of 1. PCA with hierarchical clustering of max-normalized trajectories of the 1000 most abundant clonotypes was used as exploratory dynamics analysis. The CD4 or CD8 phenotype of responding clones was assigned using the separately sequenced CD4+ and CD8+ repertoires. The public reads were reanalyzed by TCRdb: fastp trimming at Q25, MiXCR alignment, in-frame beta chains only. Each entry merges the rows of one CDR3 protein and shows their most common DNA and genes. These V and J calls rely on TCRdb rather than the paper's analysis. Across this sample there are around 250,000 distinct CDR3 sequences, with under 20% seen only once. The ten top clones hold about a fifth of the sample.

PBMCs were isolated by Ficoll-Paque density gradient centrifugation. The source is a man between 18 and 29 years old who had mild COVID-19 (a few samples of this study predate the infection). The sample titles of this study are shuffled in the database, so cell type and time point are left out; the donor was told from shared clones. The V and J genes are TRBV4-1 and TRBJ2-2, with 7 central nucleotides matching TRBD1. Sequencing input: PBMCs or a T cell subset sorted from them (not recorded which). The DNA reads TGCGCCAGCAGCCAAGATCTGAGGGGGCGTACCGGGGAGCTGTTTTTT. This encodes CASSQDLRGRTGELFF.